This T cell receptor beta chain was captured by sequencing in a study of cytomegalovirus exposure and HLA in healthy donors. Study information: The Caucasian-associated ancestry cluster held roughly 81% of 300 to 500 genotyped donors.

The study, taken as a whole, reports: Across donors, presence/absence analyses took sequencing depth to be roughly uniform.

Comment on this clone: Antigen: not known.

Researchers ran the PCR with 60 Vbeta and 13 Jbeta primers. This table comes from immunoSEQ multiplex PCR, and its TCRdb copy is limited to in-frame clones, with some not included. The sample lists 110,000 to 150,000 clones, around 75% seen once, with less than 5% in the top ten. The CDR3 loop spans 12 amino acids. The ends lost 5 bases at V and 7 bases at J; junction bases unmatched: 5. Germline V CDR1 and CDR2: SEHNR, FQNEAQ (reference sequence). The chain recombines TRBV7-9 with TRBJ2-7; 7 bases fit TRBD2. The sample taken for sequencing was PBMCs. This TCR was recovered from a man in his 60s in good health and CMV-seronegative. CDR3 sequence (DNA): TGTGCCAGCAGCCGGACTAGAGAGGAGCAGTACTTC. This gives the protein CASSRTREEQYF.